The 16 T cell receptor beta chains below were found in one sample sequenced in a study of cytomegalovirus exposure and HLA in healthy donors. Libraries were prepared by immunoSEQ multiplex PCR; TCRdb keeps only in-frame clonotypes and omits some of them. The data contain more than 85,000 clones, around 96% of them singletons. Sample: PBMCs. Receptors were obtained from a woman aged 18-29 years in good health and CMV-seronegative.

The rearrangement links TRBV19 to TRBJ1-5; weak D call: TRBD1 (5 bases). V lost 3 bases and J lost 3, with 12 bases in between. The CDR3 extends over 15 amino acids. Germline V gene sequence: CDR1 LNHDA, CDR2 SQIVND (reference sequence). Here the CDR3 reads CASSIMDKSNQPQHF. CDR3 sequence (DNA): TGTGCCAGTAGTATTATGGACAAATCCAATCAGCCCCAGCATTTT. The variable domain in full, with the rest retrieved from reference TRBV19 and TRBJ1-5, is DGGITQSPKYLFRKEGQNVTLSCEQNLNHDAMYWYRQDPGQGLRLIYYSQIVNDFQKGDIAEGYSVSREKKESFPLTVTSAQKNPTAFYLCASSIMDKSNQPQHFGDGTRLSIL.

The genes are TRBV13 and TRBJ2-3; D perhaps matches TRBD1 (5 bases). The V gene lost 5 bases and the J gene lost 6 bases, with 15 bases spanning the gap. CDR3 length: 14 residues. Germline values: CDR1 PRHDT, CDR2 FYEKMQ (reference sequence). CDR3 amino acids: CASSPRPRADTQYF. The DNA of the CDR3 is TGTGCCAGCAGCCCTAGACCCAGGGCCGATACGCAGTATTTT.

J is TRBJ1-4 and V is TRBV5-4; 10 bases map to TRBD1. Per the germline V gene, CDR1 is SGHNT and CDR2 is YYREEE (reference sequence). Trimming at V came to 3 bases and at J to 10 bases, leaving 12 bases not matched to a gene. The CDR3 is 16 residues long. CDR3 protein: CASSSAGTGDRGKLFF. In DNA, the CDR3 is TGTGCCAGCAGCTCAGCCGGGACAGGGGACAGGGGAAAACTGTTTTTT.

CDR3 coding DNA: TGTGCCAGCAGCAGACCGGGACTCCAAGAGACCCAGTACTTC. This codes for CASSRPGLQETQYF. The J gene is TRBJ2-5, the V gene TRBV7-9, with a weak D call TRBD2 (6 bases). The CDR3 has 14 amino acids. The germline CDR1 and CDR2 sequences are SEHNR and FQNEAQ (reference sequence). V gave up 5 bases and J gave up 1 base, with 11 bases separating them.

This clone has a handful of counts. The chain employs TRBV27 and TRBJ2-2; 7 bases line up with TRBD1. Germline V lookup: CDR1 MNHEY, CDR2 SMNVEV (reference sequence). The J segment lost 3 bases and the V segment lost 4 bases, leaving 5 bases of the junction unmatched. CDR3 length equals 15 residues. The CDR3 DNA reads as TGTGCCAGCAGTTCTGGACAGGATTACACCGGGGAGCTGTTTTTT. It translates to CASSSGQDYTGELFF.

V and J are TRBV30 and TRBJ1-2, with a possible D match to TRBD1 (6 bases). Germline V gives CDR1 GTSNPN, CDR2 SVGIG (reference sequence). The CDR3 runs to 11 residues. Trimming removed 6 bases at V and 2 bases at J, with 7 bases between. Here the CDR3 DNA reads TGTGCCTGTCAGGGGAACTATGGCTACACCTTC. This sequence encodes CACQGNYGYTF. The entire variable domain, with the rest obtained from reference TRBV30 and TRBJ1-2, is as follows: SQTIHQWPATLVQPVGSPLSLECTVEGTSNPNLYWYRQAAGRGLQLLFYSVGIGQISSEVPQNLSASRPQDRQFILSSKKLLLSDSGFYLCACQGNYGYTFGSGTRLTVV.

This rearrangement joins TRBV19 to TRBJ1-5, with TRBD1 identical over 8 bases. The CDR3 covers 16 residues. V gave up 7 bases and J gave up 6 bases; unmatched junction bases: 14. Germline values: CDR1 LNHDA, CDR2 SQIVND (reference sequence). CDR3 sequence: CASKSPGQGATQPQHF. The CDR3 nucleotides are TGTGCCAGTAAATCCCCCGGGCAGGGGGCCACTCAGCCCCAGCATTTT.

This clone was found once. The rearrangement links TRBV9 to TRBJ2-2; the match to TRBD1 covers 10 bases. Looked up from germline, CDR1 is SGDLS and CDR2 is YYNGEE. The V and J ends lost 4 bases and 6 bases, in that order; junction bases with no gene match: 3. The CDR3 has 14 residues. The CDR3 DNA reads TGTGCCAGCAGCTTCGGACAGGGGGCCGGGGAGCTGTTTTTT. Protein sequence: CASSFGQGAGELFF.

The chain joins TRBV11-3 to TRBJ1-6; 9 bases align to TRBD1. The germline gives CDR1 SGHNT, CDR2 YENEEA. The CDR3 is made up of 16 amino acids. Trimming removed 3 bases from V and 7 bases from J; junction bases left unmatched: 7. CDR3 in amino acids: CASSLEQGAWNSPLHF. The CDR3 DNA sequence: TGTGCCAGCAGCTTGGAACAGGGGGCTTGGAATTCACCCCTCCACTTT.

The V gene is TRBV9, the J gene TRBJ2-1; D might be TRBD2 (5 bases). Germline values: CDR1 SGDLS, CDR2 YYNGEE. The CDR3 runs to 14 residues. Deletions cut 2 bases from V and 5 bases from J, with 11 bases between. CDR3 coding DNA: TGTGCCAGCAGCGTCGGTGGGAGAAACAATGAGCAGTTCTTC. Its protein product is CASSVGGRNNEQFF.

This chain uses TRBV29-1 with TRBJ2-7; possibly TRBD2 for D (6 bases). The germline V and J ends were trimmed by 6 bases and 3 bases, with 15 bases remaining between them. The germline V gene encodes CDR1 SQVTM and CDR2 ANQGSEA. The CDR3 is made up of 13 amino acids. CDR3 in DNA: TGCAGCGTATCTGTAGTGGGAGGCTACGAGCAGTACTTC. Protein: CSVSVVGGYEQYF.

CDR3 nucleotides: TGTGCCAGCCGGGACATAAGACGGCGGGCCTACGAGCAGTACTTC. As protein: CASRDIRRRAYEQYF. J is TRBJ2-7 and V is TRBV19; D is possibly TRBD1 (6 bases). Germline assignment: CDR1 LNHDA and CDR2 SQIVND (reference sequence). The CDR3 length is 15 residues. The germline V and J ends were trimmed by 9 bases and 2 bases, with 20 bases remaining between them.

As DNA, the CDR3 is TGTGCCAGCAGCGTAGGGTCGGGAGGGCCGGGGAATGAGCAGTTCTTC. Protein product: CASSVGSGGPGNEQFF. The chain carries TRBV9 and TRBJ2-1; TRBD2 matches 8 bases. Germline V gives CDR1 SGDLS, CDR2 YYNGEE. The CDR3 is 16 residues long. The ends lost 0 bases at V and 7 bases at J; junction bases unmatched: 9.

The rearrangement links TRBV6-4 to TRBJ1-4; 9 bases align to TRBD1. The V and J ends lost 3 bases and 8 bases, in that order; junction bases with no gene match: 4. In germline, CDR1 is MRHNA, CDR2 SNTAGT. The CDR3 is made up of 14 amino acids. The CDR3 DNA sequence: TGTGCCAGCAGTGAAGGGACAGGGAGCGAAAAACTGTTTTTT. It codes for CASSEGTGSEKLFF.

The chain is built from TRBV5-8 and TRBJ2-7; weak D call: TRBD1 (6 bases). This CDR3 region has 14 residues. Deletions cut 0 bases from V and 7 bases from J, with 14 bases between. CDR1 SGHTS and CDR2 YDEGEE come from the germline V gene. Here the CDR3 reads CASSLVTGRLEQYF. The DNA of the CDR3 is TGTGCCAGCAGCTTGGTTACAGGGCGGTTGGAGCAGTACTTC.

V is TRBV19 and J is TRBJ2-7; tentatively, D is TRBD1 (5 bases). Per the germline V gene, CDR1 is LNHDA and CDR2 is SQIVND (reference sequence). This CDR3 comprises 18 residues. Deletions cut 4 bases from V and 1 base from J, with 23 bases between. CDR3: CASSSRTEDTRPSYEQYF. CDR3 nucleotide sequence: TGTGCCAGTAGTAGTAGAACAGAGGACACCAGACCTTCCTACGAGCAGTACTTC.